The next 3 T cell receptor beta chains were all read from a single sample in a study of identical twins. TCRdb re-analysed the 5' RACE reads in MiXCR, keeping a single row per CDR3 protein. The table lists about 690,000 distinct CDR3 sequences, 21% of them singletons, with more than 4% in the top ten. These data are also associated with another study on T cells expressing NK-cell markers.

The sample comprised PBMCs. Receptors were obtained from a woman aged 18-35 years in good health.

The V and J genes are TRBV18 and TRBJ2-5, with unresolved D. Trimming left V 3 bases short and J 1 base short, with 12 bases between. There are 15 residues in the CDR3. Germline CDR1 KGHSH, CDR2 LQKENI. The CDR3 DNA is TGTGCCAGCTCACCCTGGGCGCGGACCCAAGAGACCCAGTACTTC. Translating it yields CASSPWARTQETQYF. The whole variable domain, filled in from reference TRBV18 and TRBJ2-5, reads NAGVMQNPRHLVRRRGQEARLRCSPMKGHSHVYWYRQLPEEGLKFMVYLQKENIIDESGMPKERFSAEFPKEGPSILRIQQVVRGDSAAYFCASSPWARTQETQYFGPGTRLLVL.

The V call is TRBV12-3 or TRBV12-4, the J call TRBJ1-2, with D unresolved. V was trimmed by 5 bases and J by 4 bases, leaving 14 bases between them. This CDR3 spans 14 amino acids. CDR3 bases: TGTGCCAGCAGTACGGGTGGACTTTCCTATGGCTACACCTTC. Translated, it gives CASSTGGLSYGYTF.

This clonotype was seen repeatedly, ten times or more. The chain uses TRBV5-1 and TRBJ2-2, with unresolved D. The CDR3 extends over 14 amino acids. The ends were cut back, 0 bases at V and 3 bases at J, with 6 bases in the middle. CDR1 is SGHRS and CDR2 is YFSETQ in the germline V gene. CDR3 bases: TGCGCCAGCAGCTTGGGCAGCCACACCGGGGAGCTGTTTTTT. Residues: CASSLGSHTGELFF. Full variable domain (remainder filled in from reference TRBV5-1 and TRBJ2-2): KAGVTQTPRYLIKTRGQQVTLSCSPISGHRSVSWYQQTPGQGLQFLFEYFSETQRNKGNFPGRFSGRQFSNSRSEMNVSTLELGDSALYLCASSLGSHTGELFFGEGSRLTVL.